This T cell receptor beta chain was identified in a study of technical replicates of blood from several donors. The germline V gene has CDR1 SNHLY and CDR2 FYNNEI. The CDR3 runs to 15 residues. V shed 3 bases and J 5 bases; nucleotides not matched to a gene: 6. TCRdb's copy holds only in-frame clones and misses some; the assay was immunoSEQ multiplex PCR. Here the sample spans fewer than 85,000 clones, 94% being singletons. The TCR comes from a human donor in good health. This chain connects TRBV2 to TRBJ2-2, with TRBD2 matching over 7 bases. Sequenced: T cells isolated from PBMCs. CDR3 sequence: CASSEMGGWTGELFF. The CDR3 DNA follows: TGTGCCAGCAGTGAGATGGGGGGGTGGACCGGGGAGCTGTTTTTT.